This TCR beta chain was sequenced for a study of a mutant IDH1 vaccine in newly diagnosed glioma (dated by TCRdb to about 2021). For the wider study: Across visits V03 through V10, patients got a total of eight vaccinations, given in weeks 1, 3, 5, 7, 11, 15, 19 and 23. Vaccination was initiated 4-6 weeks after radiotherapy alone, or concurrently with temozolomide cycles in the chemotherapy-containing groups. Of the approximately 32 treated patients, about 62% were male and about 40% were female, and the mean age was 40.4 years. Prior to enrollment, patients had been given standard therapy consisting of radiotherapy alone, temozolomide alone, or radiochemotherapy with temozolomide, with the combination given to most patients. Longitudinal TCRB deep sequencing was performed for 20 to 25 treated patients wherever samples were available for exploratory analyses. Peripheral blood samples were drawn at six visits, namely V03 (baseline), V05, V07, V10, V12 and V13. The investigation overall reported the following: Availability determined which PBMC samples were chosen for TCRB deep sequencing. Immune responses induced by the vaccine were seen in 90% to 95% of patients across multiple MHC alleles. The authors noted that analyses of patient blood samples could not be reproduced because of sample limitations. Pseudoprogression appeared unrelated to alterations in the top peripheral T cell clonotypes detected by TCRB sequencing.

V loses 4 bases at its end and J loses 0 bases; junction bases beyond the gene matches: 12. The germline V gene (reference sequence) provides CDR1 MNHEY and CDR2 SMNVEV. Reading from cysteine to phenylalanine, the CDR3 counts 18 amino acids. Solely the CDR3 DNA is kept, with 54 bases framed from the first base. In the paper's terms, the time point label means: week 23, last vaccination. A 20-mer mutant IDH1 peptide at 300 micrograms in Montanide made up each vaccine dose, which was injected subcutaneously together with topical imiquimod. Donors had newly diagnosed WHO grade 3 or 4 IDH1-mutant astrocytomas with loss of nuclear ATRX. The samples were drawn from NOA16, a multicentre, single-arm, open-label phase I trial in Germany that tested a mutant IDH1 peptide vaccine in humans for the first time. Genomic DNA for TCRB sequencing was extracted from EDTA blood using the DNeasy Blood and Tissue Kit.

As to this clone: Its antigen is unknown. No per-base quality is available; no much larger clone lies one base away.

Library preparation was by the immunoSEQ multiplex PCR assay. Rearranged TCR beta chain sequences were amplified with the hsTCRB Kit following the manufacturer's protocol. An Illumina MiSeq was used to sequence the TCRB libraries. The original pipeline was this. Demultiplexing, trimming and gene mapping were performed with the kit vendor's proprietary platform. This immuneACCESS table, as held by TCRdb, lists in-frame sequences with V and J called but not all clones. Of the missing ones, under half trace to an unresolved V gene in checked studies; the others have no known cause. The V and J calls and the clone size are those of that table, but D and trimming were determined from the DNA. The sample yields 88,000 or so clones; approximately 85% were counted once. Together, the top ten hold approximately 2.3% of the sample.

The clonotype was recovered from a man younger than 45 with glioma. Some clones in this sample may be carry-over from other donors' samples. Here the sequenced sample was PBMCs, taken from a glioma patient whose treatment included an IDH1 peptide vaccine. The chain employs TRBV27 and TRBJ1-3; TRBD1 matches 7 bases in the middle. The CDR3 protein sequence reads: CASSSHGTARSSGNTIYF. DNA sequence: TGTGCCAGCAGTTCCCACGGGACAGCCCGGAGCTCTGGAAACACCATATATTTT.